This TCR beta chain was identified in a study of spatial heterogeneity in lung cancer. Across the study: Detected beta-chain sequences consistently exceeded alpha-chain sequences.

Study-level points and caveats: Relative to follow-up, resection was when ubiquitous expanded tumor TCRs appeared more in blood.

Time point specified: sample taken at primary tumor resection. Unsorted whole RNA from tumor, nontumor lung or frozen PBMC underwent sequencing. Untreated early-stage non-small cell lung cancer patients, approximately 79 in total, were the donors. CDR1 is MDHEN, CDR2 SYDVKM, per germline. This CDR3 spans 11 amino acids. In the library, each TCR cDNA molecule bore its own unique molecular identifier. Each CDR3 protein gets one entry after TCRdb re-called the 5' RACE reads with MiXCR. This sample carries around 12,000 distinct CDR3 sequences, roughly an eighth of them seen once, and the ten largest clones take about 2.4%. This clonotype is medium-sized by share. Its antigen is unidentified.

The sample was PBMCs, taken at surgery. V is TRBV28 and J is TRBJ1-2, with no clear D. The TCR sequence derives from a female donor with early-stage non-small cell lung cancer. CDR3 sequence reads: CATAANYGYTF. In nucleotides, the CDR3 is TGTGCTACCGCTGCTAACTATGGCTACACCTTC.